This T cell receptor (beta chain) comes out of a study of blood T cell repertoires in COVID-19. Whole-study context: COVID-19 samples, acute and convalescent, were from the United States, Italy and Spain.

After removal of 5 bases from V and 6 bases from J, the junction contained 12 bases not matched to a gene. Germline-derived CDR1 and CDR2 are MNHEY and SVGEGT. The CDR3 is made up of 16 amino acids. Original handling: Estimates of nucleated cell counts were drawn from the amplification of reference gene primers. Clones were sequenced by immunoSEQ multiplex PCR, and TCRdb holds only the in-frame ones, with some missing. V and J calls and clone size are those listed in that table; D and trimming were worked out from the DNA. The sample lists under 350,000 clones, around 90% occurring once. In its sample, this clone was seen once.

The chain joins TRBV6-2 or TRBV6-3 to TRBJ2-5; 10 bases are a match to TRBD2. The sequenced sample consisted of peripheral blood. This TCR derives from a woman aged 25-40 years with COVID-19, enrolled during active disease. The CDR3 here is CASSKTASGSRKTQYF. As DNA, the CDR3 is TGTGCCAGCAGTAAGACGGCTAGCGGGAGTAGAAAGACCCAGTACTTC.